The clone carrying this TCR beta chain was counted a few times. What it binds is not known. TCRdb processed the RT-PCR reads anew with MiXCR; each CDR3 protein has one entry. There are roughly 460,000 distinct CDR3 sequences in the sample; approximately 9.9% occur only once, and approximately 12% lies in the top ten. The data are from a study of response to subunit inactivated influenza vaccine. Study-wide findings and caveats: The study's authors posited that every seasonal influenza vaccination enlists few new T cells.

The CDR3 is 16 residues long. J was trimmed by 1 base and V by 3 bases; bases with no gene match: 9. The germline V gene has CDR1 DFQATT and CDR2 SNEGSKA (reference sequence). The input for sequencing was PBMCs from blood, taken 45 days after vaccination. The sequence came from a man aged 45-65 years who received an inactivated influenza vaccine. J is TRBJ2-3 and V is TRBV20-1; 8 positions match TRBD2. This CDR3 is CSASPRTSYGTDTQYF. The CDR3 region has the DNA TGCAGTGCTAGTCCGCGGACTAGCTATGGCACAGATACGCAGTATTTT.